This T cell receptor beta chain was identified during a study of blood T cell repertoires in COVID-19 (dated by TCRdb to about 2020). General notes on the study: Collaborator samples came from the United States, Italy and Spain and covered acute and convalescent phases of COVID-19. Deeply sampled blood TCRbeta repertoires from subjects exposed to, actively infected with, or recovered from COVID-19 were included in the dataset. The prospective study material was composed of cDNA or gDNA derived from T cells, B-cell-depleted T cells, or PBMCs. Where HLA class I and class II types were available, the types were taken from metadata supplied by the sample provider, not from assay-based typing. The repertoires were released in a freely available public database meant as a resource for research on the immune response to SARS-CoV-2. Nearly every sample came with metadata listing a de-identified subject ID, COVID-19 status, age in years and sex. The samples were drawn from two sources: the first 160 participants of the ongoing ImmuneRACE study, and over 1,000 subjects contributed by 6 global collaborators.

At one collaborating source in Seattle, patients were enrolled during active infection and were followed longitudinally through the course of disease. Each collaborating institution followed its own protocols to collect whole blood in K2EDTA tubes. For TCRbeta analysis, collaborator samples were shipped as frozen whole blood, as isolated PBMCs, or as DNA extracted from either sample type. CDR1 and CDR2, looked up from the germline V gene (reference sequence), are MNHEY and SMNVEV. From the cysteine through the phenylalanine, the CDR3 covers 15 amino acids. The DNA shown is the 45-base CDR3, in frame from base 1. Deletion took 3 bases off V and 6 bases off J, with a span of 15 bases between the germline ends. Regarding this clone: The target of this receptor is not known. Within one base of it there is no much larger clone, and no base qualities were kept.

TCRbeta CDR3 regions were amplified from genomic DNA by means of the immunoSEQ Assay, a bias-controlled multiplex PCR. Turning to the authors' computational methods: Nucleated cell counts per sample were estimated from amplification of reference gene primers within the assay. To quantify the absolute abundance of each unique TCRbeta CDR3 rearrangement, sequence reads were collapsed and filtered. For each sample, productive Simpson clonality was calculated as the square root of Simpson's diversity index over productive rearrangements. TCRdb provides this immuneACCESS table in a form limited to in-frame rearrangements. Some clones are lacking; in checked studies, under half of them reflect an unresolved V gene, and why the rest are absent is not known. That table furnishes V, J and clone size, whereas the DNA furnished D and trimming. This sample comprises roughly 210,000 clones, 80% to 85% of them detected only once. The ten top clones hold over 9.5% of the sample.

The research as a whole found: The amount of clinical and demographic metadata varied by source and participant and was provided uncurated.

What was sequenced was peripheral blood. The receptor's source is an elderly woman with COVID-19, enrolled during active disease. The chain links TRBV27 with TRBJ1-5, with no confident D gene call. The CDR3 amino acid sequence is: CASSLGPVGSQPQHF. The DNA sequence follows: TGTGCCAGCAGTTTGGGTCCCGTCGGGAGTCAGCCCCAGCATTTT.